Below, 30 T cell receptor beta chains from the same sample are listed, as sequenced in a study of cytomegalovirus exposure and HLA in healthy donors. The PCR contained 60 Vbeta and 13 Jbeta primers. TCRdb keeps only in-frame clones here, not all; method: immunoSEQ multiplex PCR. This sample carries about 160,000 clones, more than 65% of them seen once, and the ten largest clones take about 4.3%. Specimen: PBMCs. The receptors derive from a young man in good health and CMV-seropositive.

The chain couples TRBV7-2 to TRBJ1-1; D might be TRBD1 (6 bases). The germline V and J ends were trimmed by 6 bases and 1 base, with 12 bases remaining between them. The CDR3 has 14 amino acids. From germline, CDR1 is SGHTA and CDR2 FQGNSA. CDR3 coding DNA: TGTGCCAGCAGAATGACAGGCCCGAACACTGAAGCTTTCTTT. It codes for CASRMTGPNTEAFF.

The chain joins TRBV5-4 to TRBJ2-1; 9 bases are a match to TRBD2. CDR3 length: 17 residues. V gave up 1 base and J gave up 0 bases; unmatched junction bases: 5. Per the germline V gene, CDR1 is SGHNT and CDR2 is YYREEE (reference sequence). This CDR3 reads CASSLSSGIRSYNEQFF. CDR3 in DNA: TGTGCCAGCAGCTTGTCTAGCGGGATACGCTCCTACAATGAGCAGTTCTTC.

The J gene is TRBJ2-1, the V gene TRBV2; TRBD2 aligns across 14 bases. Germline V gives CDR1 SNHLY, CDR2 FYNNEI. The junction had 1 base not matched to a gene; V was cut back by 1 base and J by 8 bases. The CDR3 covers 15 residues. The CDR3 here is CASSEEGLAGDEQFF. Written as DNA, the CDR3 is TGTGCCAGCAGTGAAGAGGGACTAGCGGGAGATGAGCAGTTCTTC.

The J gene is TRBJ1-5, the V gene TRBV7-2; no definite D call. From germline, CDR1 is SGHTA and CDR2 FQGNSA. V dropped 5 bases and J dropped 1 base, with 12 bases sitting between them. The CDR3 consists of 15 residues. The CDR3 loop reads CASSEQPRSNQPQHF. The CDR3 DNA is TGTGCCAGCAGCGAACAACCGCGGAGCAATCAGCCCCAGCATTTT.

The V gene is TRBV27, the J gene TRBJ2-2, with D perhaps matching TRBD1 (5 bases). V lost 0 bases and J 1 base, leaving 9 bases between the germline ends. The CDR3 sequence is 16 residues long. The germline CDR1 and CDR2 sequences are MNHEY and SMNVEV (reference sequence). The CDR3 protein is CASSLSRQLNTGELFF. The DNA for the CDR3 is TGTGCCAGCAGTTTATCGCGACAGCTGAACACCGGGGAGCTGTTTTTT.

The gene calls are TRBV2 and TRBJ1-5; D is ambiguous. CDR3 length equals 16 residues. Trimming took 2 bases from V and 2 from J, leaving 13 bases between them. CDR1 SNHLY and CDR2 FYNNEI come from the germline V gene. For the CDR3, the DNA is TGTGCCAGCAGTGAAAGGAGGGCGGCGGGCAATCAGCCCCAGCATTTT. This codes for CASSERRAAGNQPQHF.

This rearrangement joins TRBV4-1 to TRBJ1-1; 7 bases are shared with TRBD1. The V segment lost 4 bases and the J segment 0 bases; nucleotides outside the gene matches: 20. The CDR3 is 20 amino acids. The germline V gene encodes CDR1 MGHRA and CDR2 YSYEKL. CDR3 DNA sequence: TGCGCCAGCAGCCGAATCCCGGGACAGAAGCAAAATCTCTTGAACACTGAAGCTTTCTTT. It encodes CASSRIPGQKQNLLNTEAFF.

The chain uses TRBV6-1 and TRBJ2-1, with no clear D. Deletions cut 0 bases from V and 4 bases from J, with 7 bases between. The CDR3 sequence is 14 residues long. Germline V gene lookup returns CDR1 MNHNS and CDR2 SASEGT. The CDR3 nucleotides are TGTGCCAGCAGTGAAGCTTCTAGTTACAATGAGCAGTTCTTC. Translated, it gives CASSEASSYNEQFF.

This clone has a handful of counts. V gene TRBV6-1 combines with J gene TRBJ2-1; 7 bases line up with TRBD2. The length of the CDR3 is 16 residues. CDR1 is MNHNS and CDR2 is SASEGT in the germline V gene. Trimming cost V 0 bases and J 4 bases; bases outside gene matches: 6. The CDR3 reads CASSEAKGRDYNEQFF. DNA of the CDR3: TGTGCCAGCAGTGAAGCGAAGGGGAGGGATTACAATGAGCAGTTCTTC.

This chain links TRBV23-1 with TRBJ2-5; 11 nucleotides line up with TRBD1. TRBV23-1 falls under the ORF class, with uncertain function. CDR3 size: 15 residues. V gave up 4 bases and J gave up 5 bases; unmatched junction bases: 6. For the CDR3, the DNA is TGCGCCAGCAGTCCATGGACAGGGGGCTATGAGACCCAGTACTTC. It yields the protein CASSPWTGGYETQYF.

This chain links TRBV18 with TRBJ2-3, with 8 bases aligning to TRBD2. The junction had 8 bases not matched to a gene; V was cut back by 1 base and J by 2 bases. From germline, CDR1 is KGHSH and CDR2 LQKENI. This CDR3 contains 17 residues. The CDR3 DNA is TGTGCCAGCTCACCACTGGTAGCGGGGACTAACACAGATACGCAGTATTTT. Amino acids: CASSPLVAGTNTDTQYF.

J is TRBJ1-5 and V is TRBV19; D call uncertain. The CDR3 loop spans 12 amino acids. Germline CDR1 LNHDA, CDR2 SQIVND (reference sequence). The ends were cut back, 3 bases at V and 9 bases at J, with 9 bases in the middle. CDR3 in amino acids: CASSMQGGPQHF. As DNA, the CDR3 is TGTGCCAGTAGTATGCAAGGCGGGCCCCAGCATTTT.

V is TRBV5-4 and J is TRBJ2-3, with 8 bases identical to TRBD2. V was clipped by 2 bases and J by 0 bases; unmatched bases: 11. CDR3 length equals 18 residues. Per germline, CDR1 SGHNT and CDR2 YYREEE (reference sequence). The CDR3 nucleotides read TGTGCCAGCAGCTTAGATACTAGCGGATCAACTAGCACAGATACGCAGTATTTT. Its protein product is CASSLDTSGSTSTDTQYF. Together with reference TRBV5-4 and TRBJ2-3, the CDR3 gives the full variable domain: ETGVTQSPTHLIKTRGQQVTLRCSSQSGHNTVSWYQQALGQGPQFIFQYYREEENGRGNFPPRFSGLQFPNYSSELNVNALELDDSALYLCASSLDTSGSTSTDTQYFGPGTRLTVL.

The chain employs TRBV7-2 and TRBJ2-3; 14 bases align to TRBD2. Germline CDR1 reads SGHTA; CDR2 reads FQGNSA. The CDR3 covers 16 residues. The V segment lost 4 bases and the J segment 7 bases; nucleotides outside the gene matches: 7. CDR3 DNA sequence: TGTGCCAGCAGCTCGTTGACTAGCGGGGGGGTGTATACGCAGTATTTT. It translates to CASSSLTSGGVYTQYF.

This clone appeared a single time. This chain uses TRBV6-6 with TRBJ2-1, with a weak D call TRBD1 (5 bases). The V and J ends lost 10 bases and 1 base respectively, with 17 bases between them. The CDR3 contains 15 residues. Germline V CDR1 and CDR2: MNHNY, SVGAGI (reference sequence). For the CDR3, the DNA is TGTGCCACCATTGACGAAGGGGATTCCTACAATGAGCAGTTCTTC. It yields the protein CATIDEGDSYNEQFF.

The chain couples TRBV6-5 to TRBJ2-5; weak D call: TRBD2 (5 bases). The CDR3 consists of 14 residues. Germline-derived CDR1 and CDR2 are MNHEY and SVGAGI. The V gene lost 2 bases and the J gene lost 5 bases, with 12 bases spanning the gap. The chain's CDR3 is CASSYEGLRETQYF. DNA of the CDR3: TGTGCCAGCAGTTACGAGGGCCTTAGGGAGACCCAGTACTTC.

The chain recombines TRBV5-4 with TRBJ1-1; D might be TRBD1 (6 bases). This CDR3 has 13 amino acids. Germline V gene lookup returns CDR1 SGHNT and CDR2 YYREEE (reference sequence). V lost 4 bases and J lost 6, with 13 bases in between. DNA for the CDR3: TGTGCCAGCAGCCCGGGGGGGGCCGCTGAAGCTTTCTTT. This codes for CASSPGGAAEAFF.

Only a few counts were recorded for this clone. CDR3 bases: TGTGCCAGCAGTGGACAGGGTTCAGAGACCCAGTACTTC. Its protein product is CASSGQGSETQYF. This chain uses TRBV6-6 with TRBJ2-5; 8 bases align to TRBD1. The CDR3 extends over 13 amino acids. Germline lookup yields CDR1 MNHNY and CDR2 SVGAGI (reference sequence). With 5 bases clipped from V and 4 bases from J, the junction kept 3 bases outside the gene matches.

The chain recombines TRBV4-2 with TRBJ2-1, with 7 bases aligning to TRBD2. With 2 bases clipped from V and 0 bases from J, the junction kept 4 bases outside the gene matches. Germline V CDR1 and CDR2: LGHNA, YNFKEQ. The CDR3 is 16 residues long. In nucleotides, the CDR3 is TGTGCCAGCAGCCAACGTGCGGGAGCCTCCTACAATGAGCAGTTCTTC. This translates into CASSQRAGASYNEQFF.

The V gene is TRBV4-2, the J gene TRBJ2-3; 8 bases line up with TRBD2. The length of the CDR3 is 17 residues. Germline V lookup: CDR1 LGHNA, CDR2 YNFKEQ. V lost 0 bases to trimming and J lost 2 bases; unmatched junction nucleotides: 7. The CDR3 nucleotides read TGTGCCAGCAGCCAAGATAGGTGGCGGGGGGTCACAGATACGCAGTATTTT. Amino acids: CASSQDRWRGVTDTQYF.

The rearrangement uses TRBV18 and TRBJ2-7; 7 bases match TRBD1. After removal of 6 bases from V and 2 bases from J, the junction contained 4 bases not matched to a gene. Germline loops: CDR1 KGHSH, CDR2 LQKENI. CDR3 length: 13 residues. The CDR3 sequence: CASSRTGTYEQYV. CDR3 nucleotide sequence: TGTGCCAGCTCGCGGACAGGTACCTACGAGCAGTACGTC.

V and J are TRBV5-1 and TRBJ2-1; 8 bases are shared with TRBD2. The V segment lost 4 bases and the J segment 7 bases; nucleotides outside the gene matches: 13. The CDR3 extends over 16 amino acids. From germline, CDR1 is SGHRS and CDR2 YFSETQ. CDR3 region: CASSPGGGPSKNEQFF. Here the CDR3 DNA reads TGCGCCAGCAGCCCCGGGGGGGGCCCCTCGAAGAATGAGCAGTTCTTC.

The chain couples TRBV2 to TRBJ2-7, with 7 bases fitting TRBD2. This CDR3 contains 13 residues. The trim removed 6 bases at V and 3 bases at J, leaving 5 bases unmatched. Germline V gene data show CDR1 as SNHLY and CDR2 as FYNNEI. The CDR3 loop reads CASRGGTFYEQYV. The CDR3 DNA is TGTGCCAGCAGGGGAGGGACTTTCTACGAGCAGTACGTC.

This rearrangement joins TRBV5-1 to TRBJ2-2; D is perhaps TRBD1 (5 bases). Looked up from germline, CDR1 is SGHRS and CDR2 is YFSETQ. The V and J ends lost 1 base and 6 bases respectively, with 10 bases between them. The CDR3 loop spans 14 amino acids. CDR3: CASSLQGSAGELFF. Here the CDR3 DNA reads TGCGCCAGCAGCTTGCAGGGCAGCGCCGGGGAGCTGTTTTTT.

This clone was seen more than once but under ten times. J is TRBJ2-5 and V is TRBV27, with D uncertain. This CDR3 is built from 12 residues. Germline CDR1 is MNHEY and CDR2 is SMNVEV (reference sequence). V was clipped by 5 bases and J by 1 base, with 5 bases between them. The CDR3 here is CASSNSQETQYF. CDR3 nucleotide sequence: TGTGCCAGCAGTAACAGCCAAGAGACCCAGTACTTC.

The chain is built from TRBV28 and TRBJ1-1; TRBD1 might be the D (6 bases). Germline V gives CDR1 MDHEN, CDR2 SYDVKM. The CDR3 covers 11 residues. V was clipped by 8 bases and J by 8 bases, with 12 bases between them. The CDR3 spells CASGLQGEAFF. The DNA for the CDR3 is TGTGCCAGCGGTCTGCAGGGGGAAGCTTTCTTT.

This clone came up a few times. CDR3 in DNA: TGTGCCTGGAGTCGGCAGGGGGCGAGGGACTATGGCTACACCTTC. It specifies CAWSRQGARDYGYTF. This sequence joins TRBV30 and TRBJ1-2; 8 nucleotides match TRBD1. Per germline, CDR1 GTSNPN and CDR2 SVGIG (reference sequence). There are 15 residues in the CDR3. The trim removed 2 bases at V and 3 bases at J, leaving 8 bases unmatched. Looking up the rest from reference TRBV30 and TRBJ1-2 gives the full variable domain: SQTIHQWPATLVQPVGSPLSLECTVEGTSNPNLYWYRQAAGRGLQLLFYSVGIGQISSEVPQNLSASRPQDRQFILSSKKLLLSDSGFYLCAWSRQGARDYGYTFGSGTRLTVV.

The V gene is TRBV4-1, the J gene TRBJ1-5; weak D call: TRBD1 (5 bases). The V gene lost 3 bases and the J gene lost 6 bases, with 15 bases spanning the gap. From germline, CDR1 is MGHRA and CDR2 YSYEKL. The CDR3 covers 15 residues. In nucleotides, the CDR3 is TGCGCCAGCAGCCACATTAGGGGTTCTAGTCAGCCCCAGCATTTT. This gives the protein CASSHIRGSSQPQHF.

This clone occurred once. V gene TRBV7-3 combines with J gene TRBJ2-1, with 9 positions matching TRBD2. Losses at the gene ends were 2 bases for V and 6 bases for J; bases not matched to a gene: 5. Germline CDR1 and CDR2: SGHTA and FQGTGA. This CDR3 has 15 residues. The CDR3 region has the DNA TGTGCCAGCAGCTTACGCGGGGGGGCCTTCAATGAGCAGTTCTTC. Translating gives CASSLRGGAFNEQFF.

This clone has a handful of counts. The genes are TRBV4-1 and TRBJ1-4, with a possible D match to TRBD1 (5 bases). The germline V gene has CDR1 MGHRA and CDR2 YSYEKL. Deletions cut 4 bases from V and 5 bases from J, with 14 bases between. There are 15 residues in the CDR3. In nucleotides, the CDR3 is TGCGCCAGCAGCCTCCCCCAGGGAGGGAATGAAAAACTGTTTTTT. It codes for CASSLPQGGNEKLFF.